This is a list of T cell receptor beta chains from one sample in a study of a mutant IDH1 vaccine in newly diagnosed glioma. Data came from immunoSEQ multiplex PCR; TCRdb stores just in-frame clones and leaves some out. Of approximately 70,000 clones listed, 80% to 90% are singletons. The starting material was PBMCs, obtained from a glioma patient treated with radiotherapy, temozolomide or both. The receptors derive from a man aged 25-45 years with glioma. The CDR3 runs from the conserved cysteine through the conserved F or W. A D gene is named only where the DNA matches it firmly. Size is omitted from some rows. Given values are once, few, many or a class for expanded clones.

v_gene: TRBV5-1
abundance: NA
j_gene: TRBJ2-3
d_gene: NA
CDR3aa: CASSLEGPPGTDTQYF
CDR3nt: TGCGCCAGCAGCTTGGAGGGGCCCCCTGGGACAGATACGCAGTATTTT

v_gene: TRBV13
abundance: NA
j_gene: TRBJ2-5
d_gene: TRBD2
CDR3aa: CASSPMASGAETQYF
CDR3nt: TGTGCCAGCAGTCCCATGGCTAGCGGGGCAGAGACCCAGTACTTC

v_gene: TRBV28
abundance: NA
j_gene: TRBJ1-2
d_gene: TRBD1
CDR3aa: CASRSPSDNRGGDGYTF
CDR3nt: TGTGCCAGCAGATCCCCTTCTGATAACAGGGGGGGAGACGGCTACACCTTC

v_gene: TRBV28
abundance: NA
j_gene: TRBJ2-2
d_gene: NA
CDR3aa: CASSLQSAGELFF
CDR3nt: TGTGCCAGCAGTCTGCAATCGGCCGGGGAGCTGTTTTTT

v_gene: TRBV7-6
abundance: NA
j_gene: TRBJ2-3
d_gene: TRBD1
CDR3aa: CASSQDRGRGDTQYF
CDR3nt: TGTGCCAGCAGCCAAGACAGGGGGCGCGGAGATACGCAGTATTTT

v_gene: TRBV6-5
abundance: NA
j_gene: TRBJ1-4
d_gene: NA
CDR3aa: CASSYDGGADEKLFF
CDR3nt: TGTGCCAGCAGTTACGACGGGGGGGCGGATGAAAAACTGTTTTTT

v_gene: TRBV5-6
abundance: NA
j_gene: TRBJ1-2
d_gene: TRBD1
CDR3aa: CASSNWWVPDRAYGYTF
CDR3nt: TGTGCCAGCAGCAATTGGTGGGTCCCTGACAGGGCCTATGGCTACACCTTC

v_gene: TRBV18
abundance: NA
j_gene: TRBJ1-4
d_gene: TRBD1
CDR3aa: CASSRTGQALFF
CDR3nt: TGTGCCAGCTCACGCACCGGACAGGCTCTGTTTTTT

v_gene: TRBV9
abundance: NA
j_gene: TRBJ1-5
d_gene: NA
CDR3aa: CASSATASNQPQHF
CDR3nt: TGTGCCAGCAGCGCGACAGCTTCTAATCAGCCCCAGCATTTT

v_gene: TRBV4-1
abundance: once
j_gene: TRBJ2-7
d_gene: NA
CDR3aa: CASSQDFIYEQYF
CDR3nt: TGCGCCAGCAGCCAAGATTTCATCTACGAGCAGTACTTC

v_gene: TRBV19
abundance: NA
j_gene: TRBJ1-1
d_gene: TRBD1
CDR3aa: CASSVRAGGTEAFF
CDR3nt: TGTGCCAGTAGTGTCCGGGCAGGGGGGACTGAAGCTTTCTTT

v_gene: TRBV6-6
abundance: NA
j_gene: TRBJ2-7
d_gene: NA
CDR3aa: CASSYGIGGYYEQYF
CDR3nt: TGTGCCAGCAGTTACGGGATAGGGGGGTATTACGAGCAGTACTTC

v_gene: TRBV10-3
abundance: NA
j_gene: TRBJ2-7
d_gene: NA
CDR3aa: CAISESQVGRGLLEQYF
CDR3nt: TGTGCCATCAGTGAGTCCCAGGTGGGCCGGGGCCTCCTCGAGCAGTACTTC

v_gene: TRBV4-1
abundance: NA
j_gene: TRBJ1-5
d_gene: NA
CDR3aa: CASSQDRTNQPQHF
CDR3nt: TGCGCCAGCAGCCAAGATAGAACCAATCAGCCCCAGCATTTT

v_gene: TRBV5-4
abundance: NA
j_gene: TRBJ2-2
d_gene: TRBD2
CDR3aa: CASSSSVGASGGFGELFF
CDR3nt: TGTGCCAGCAGCTCCTCCGTGGGAGCTAGCGGGGGGTTCGGGGAGCTGTTTTTT

v_gene: TRBV9
abundance: NA
j_gene: TRBJ2-2
d_gene: TRBD1
CDR3aa: CASSPGAGTGGNTGELFF
CDR3nt: TGTGCCAGCAGCCCCGGCGCCGGGACAGGGGGCAACACCGGGGAGCTGTTTTTT